A single sample is the source of the 28 T cell receptor beta chains below, sequenced in a study of OX40 agonist ivuxolimab in advanced cancers. The assay was immunoSEQ multiplex PCR, and TCRdb's table has in-frame clones only and misses some. Of tens of thousands of clones in the sample, roughly 90% are singletons; the top ten hold around 0.4%. The sample in question was CD4+ or CD8+ T cells sorted from blood, obtained in a trial of the OX40 agonist ivuxolimab. The source is an adult with an advanced solid tumor such as melanoma, head and neck, liver or kidney cancer.

This chain connects TRBV18 to TRBJ1-1, with D perhaps matching TRBD1 (6 bases). The CDR3 runs 15 residues. Germline CDR1 and CDR2: KGHSH and LQKENI. Trimming pared 2 bases from V and 4 bases from J, leaving 14 bases between. CDR3 in amino acids: CASSPGTIFGTEAFF. CDR3 coding DNA: TGTGCCAGCTCACCAGGGACAATCTTCGGCACTGAAGCTTTCTTT.

The CDR3 DNA reads as TGTGCCAGCAGCTTATCGACGCGGGGCTACGAGCAGTACTTC. Its translation: CASSLSTRGYEQYF. The chain carries TRBV7-2 and TRBJ2-7; possible D gene TRBD2, 6 bases. The CDR3 loop spans 14 amino acids. The germline V gene has CDR1 SGHTA and CDR2 FQGNSA. V was trimmed by 2 bases and J by 3 bases, leaving 11 bases between them.

The chain has TRBV9 and TRBJ2-1; D is perhaps TRBD1 (7 bases). The CDR3 loop spans 19 amino acids. V lost 0 bases and J lost 1, with 20 bases in between. CDR1 is SGDLS, CDR2 YYNGEE, per germline. The CDR3 bases are TGTGCCAGCAGCGTAGAAATCGGGGGACAGATTCGGTCCTACAATGAGCAGTTCTTC. The encoded protein is CASSVEIGGQIRSYNEQFF.

The chain joins TRBV4-3 to TRBJ1-1; 9 nucleotides match TRBD1. The CDR3 totals 16 residues. V gave up 1 base and J gave up 0 bases; unmatched junction bases: 3. CDR1 and CDR2 from the germline V gene are LGHNA and YSLEER. This CDR3 is CASSQAGTGLNTEAFF. CDR3 in DNA: TGCGCCAGCAGCCAAGCCGGGACAGGGTTGAACACTGAAGCTTTCTTT.

The chain has TRBV7-6 and TRBJ2-2; 11 nucleotides match TRBD2. The CDR3 is 16 amino acids. The germline gives CDR1 SGHVS, CDR2 FNYEAQ. With V trimmed by 5 bases and J by 7 bases, 9 bases remained unmatched. The CDR3, as DNA: TGTGCCAGCAGCCCTCAGACTAGCGGGACGGTCGGGGAGCTGTTTTTT. This sequence encodes CASSPQTSGTVGELFF. Full variable domain (remainder filled in from reference TRBV7-6 and TRBJ2-2): GAGVSQSPRYKVTKRGQDVALRCDPISGHVSLYWYRQALGQGPEFLTYFNYEAQQDKSGLPNDRFSAERPEGSISTLTIQRTEQRDSAMYRCASSPQTSGTVGELFFGEGSRLTVL.

This chain links TRBV19 with TRBJ1-3, with D unclear. Trimming left V 7 bases short and J 4 bases short, with 14 bases between. From germline, CDR1 is LNHDA and CDR2 SQIVND (reference sequence). The CDR3 totals 14 residues. The CDR3 sequence is CASTHRVPGNTIYF. In nucleotides, the CDR3 is TGTGCCAGTACTCATCGGGTCCCAGGAAACACCATATATTTT.

The V and J genes are TRBV19 and TRBJ2-3; TRBD2 matches 12 bases. In germline, CDR1 is LNHDA, CDR2 SQIVND (reference sequence). This CDR3 region has 16 residues. J gave up 2 bases and V 7 bases, and 7 bases lay outside the gene matches. In nucleotides, the CDR3 is TGTGCCAGTACCCCCGGACTAGCGGGATTCACAGATACGCAGTATTTT. Its translation is CASTPGLAGFTDTQYF.

The rearrangement uses TRBV2 and TRBJ2-6, with unresolved D. The CDR3 consists of 16 residues. Germline loops: CDR1 SNHLY, CDR2 FYNNEI. With 2 bases removed from V and 4 bases from J, the gap between germline ends came to 12 bases. CDR3 nucleotide sequence: TGTGCCAGCAGTGAATTTTCTCTGGGCGGGGCCAACGTCCTGACTTTC. Encoded protein: CASSEFSLGGANVLTF. The full variable domain, with the rest looked up from reference TRBV2 and TRBJ2-6, is EPEVTQTPSHQVTQMGQEVILRCVPISNHLYFYWYRQILGQKVEFLVSFYNNEISEKSEIFDDQFSVERPDGSNFTLKIRSTKLEDSAMYFCASSEFSLGGANVLTFGAGSRLTVL.

The V call is TRBV5-5, the J call TRBJ2-1, with 7 bases matching TRBD1. Germline V lookup: CDR1 SGHKS, CDR2 YYEKEE (reference sequence). J gave up 9 bases and V 2 bases, and 8 bases lay outside the gene matches. The CDR3 loop spans 14 amino acids. The CDR3: CASSFGPGQTEQFF. The DNA of the CDR3 is TGTGCCAGCAGCTTTGGTCCGGGACAGACTGAGCAGTTCTTC. Full variable domain (missing parts from reference TRBV5-5 and TRBJ2-1): DAGVTQSPTHLIKTRGQQVTLRCSPISGHKSVSWYQQVLGQGPQFIFQYYEKEERGRGNFPDRFSARQFPNYSSELNVNALLLGDSALYLCASSFGPGQTEQFFGPGTRLTVL.

The genes are TRBV7-9 and TRBJ2-7; tentative D call: TRBD1 (6 bases). V lost 7 bases and J lost 6, with 13 bases in between. The CDR3 totals 12 residues. Germline-derived CDR1 and CDR2 are SEHNR and FQNEAQ (reference sequence). The chain's CDR3 is CASNLQGSEQYF. The CDR3 DNA is TGTGCCAGCAACCTCCAGGGGTCCGAGCAGTACTTC.

The chain carries TRBV7-2 and TRBJ1-5, with no clear D. The CDR3 has 13 residues. In germline, CDR1 is SGHTA, CDR2 FQGNSA. Trimming took off 2 bases at V and 7 bases at J, with 9 bases between the two ends. The CDR3 protein is CASSLSLGQPQHF. CDR3 bases: TGTGCCAGCAGCTTAAGTCTTGGACAGCCCCAGCATTTT.

This chain links TRBV25-1 with TRBJ1-6; D might be TRBD1 (5 bases). CDR1 MGHDK and CDR2 SYGVNS come from the germline V gene. The CDR3 totals 13 residues. V lost 8 bases, J lost 7 bases, and 12 bases lay in between. The CDR3 region is CASSRQTNSPLHF. DNA for the CDR3: TGTGCCAGCTCGCGACAGACAAATTCACCCCTCCACTTT.

This chain joins TRBV11-2 and TRBJ2-3, with 11 bases lining up with TRBD2. Germline CDR1 reads SGHAT; CDR2 reads FQNNGV. The trim removed 3 bases at V and 2 bases at J, leaving 10 bases unmatched. The CDR3 is 18 amino acids. The CDR3 coding sequence is TGTGCCAGCAGCTTCCACCAGGGACTAGCGGACTACACAGATACGCAGTATTTT. This encodes CASSFHQGLADYTDTQYF.

This clone was found a few times. V and J are TRBV5-1 and TRBJ2-5; D is uncertain. The CDR3 sequence is 15 residues long. CDR1 is SGHRS, CDR2 YFSETQ, per germline. V lost 4 bases and J 1 base, leaving 14 bases between the germline ends. CDR3: CASSSLAGPQETQYF. CDR3 coding DNA: TGCGCCAGCAGCAGTCTGGCCGGACCCCAAGAGACCCAGTACTTC.

The chain uses TRBV5-1 and TRBJ1-5, with 7 bases aligning to TRBD1. In germline, CDR1 is SGHRS, CDR2 YFSETQ. This CDR3 is built from 16 residues. V gave up 2 bases and J gave up 0 bases; unmatched junction bases: 5. Written as DNA, the CDR3 is TGCGCCAGCAGCTTACCGACAGGGTATAGCAATCAGCCCCAGCATTTT. This translates into CASSLPTGYSNQPQHF.

The chain joins TRBV21-1 to TRBJ2-7; TRBD2 is the table's D call, not checked against the DNA. TRBV21-1 is recorded as a pseudogene. The CDR3 contains 14 residues. CDR3 DNA: TGTGCCAGCACCGGGACTAGGAGCTCCTACGAGCAGTACTTC. This translates into CASTGTRSSYEQYF.

The rearrangement uses TRBV6-1 and TRBJ1-5; 11 nucleotides agree with TRBD1. The CDR3 has 15 residues. Per germline, CDR1 MNHNS and CDR2 SASEGT. With 7 bases clipped from V and 4 bases from J, the junction kept 6 bases outside the gene matches. In DNA, the CDR3 is TGTGCCAGCACTTGGGGACAGGGGGGGAATCAGCCCCAGCATTTT. Protein: CASTWGQGGNQPQHF.

The gene calls are TRBV5-1 and TRBJ2-7; TRBD1 agrees at 10 bases. Germline V lookup: CDR1 SGHRS, CDR2 YFSETQ. There are 17 residues in the CDR3. The ends lost 4 bases at V and 3 bases at J; junction bases unmatched: 13. The CDR3 DNA reads TGCGCCAGCAGCACCTGGACAGGGGGTGCGTCTTACTACGAGCAGTACTTC. Protein product: CASSTWTGGASYYEQYF.

V is TRBV10-3 and J is TRBJ2-3; TRBD1 is a possible D gene (7 bases). The germline V and J ends were trimmed by 10 bases and 2 bases, with 19 bases remaining between them. The CDR3 sequence is 15 residues long. Per germline, CDR1 ENHRY and CDR2 SYGVKD. The CDR3 spells CATRGAGLNTDTQYF. CDR3 DNA sequence: TGTGCCACCAGGGGGGCGGGGCTAAACACAGATACGCAGTATTTT.

The chain joins TRBV11-3 to TRBJ2-5; D remains ambiguous. CDR3 length: 14 amino acids. V lost 5 bases to trimming and J lost 2 bases, with 12 bases between them. Germline CDR1 and CDR2: SGHNT and YENEEA. The CDR3 region is CASSEHLGQETQYF. CDR3 nucleotides: TGTGCCAGCAGCGAACATCTAGGGCAAGAGACCCAGTACTTC.

This chain connects TRBV30 to TRBJ1-6; D unclear. CDR3 size: 13 residues. Trimming took off 2 bases at V and 5 bases at J, with 7 bases between the two ends. Per the germline V gene, CDR1 is GTSNPN and CDR2 is SVGIG (reference sequence). CDR3 amino acids: CAWSPADNSPLHF. DNA of the CDR3: TGTGCCTGGAGTCCGGCGGATAATTCACCCCTCCACTTT. The full variable domain, with the rest looked up from reference TRBV30 and TRBJ1-6, is SQTIHQWPATLVQPVGSPLSLECTVEGTSNPNLYWYRQAAGRGLQLLFYSVGIGQISSEVPQNLSASRPQDRQFILSSKKLLLSDSGFYLCAWSPADNSPLHFGNGTRLTVT.

The CDR3 bases are TGTGCCAGCAGCTGGAGCGACACAGATACGCAGTATTTT. Its protein is CASSWSDTDTQYF. The rearrangement links TRBV7-9 to TRBJ2-3, with unresolved D. The CDR3 contains 13 residues. V lost 4 bases and J 2 bases, leaving 7 bases between the germline ends. Looked up from germline, CDR1 is SEHNR and CDR2 is FQNEAQ (reference sequence).

The J gene is TRBJ1-1, the V gene TRBV30, with D unclear. V shed 0 bases and J shed 1 base, with 6 bases lying between them. The CDR3 totals 13 residues. The germline V gene has CDR1 GTSNPN and CDR2 SVGIG (reference sequence). The DNA of the CDR3 is TGTGCCTGGAGTGTAATGGAGAACACTGAAGCTTTCTTT. Amino acids: CAWSVMENTEAFF.

This chain connects TRBV5-4 to TRBJ1-2, with D hard to call. This CDR3 has 13 residues. The ends were cut back, 0 bases at V and 7 bases at J, with 10 bases in the middle. The germline V gene encodes CDR1 SGHNT and CDR2 YYREEE (reference sequence). CDR3 region: CASSLGQLGGYTF. DNA of the CDR3: TGTGCCAGCAGCTTGGGTCAGTTGGGTGGCTACACCTTC.

V gene TRBV7-2 combines with J gene TRBJ2-3, with 8 bases that match TRBD1. Trimming cost V 2 bases and J 0 bases; bases outside gene matches: 4. Germline loops: CDR1 SGHTA, CDR2 FQGNSA. The CDR3 is 16 residues long. The CDR3 nucleotides are TGTGCCAGCAGCTTAAGTCGGACAGGGAGCACAGATACGCAGTATTTT. Protein product: CASSLSRTGSTDTQYF.

The gene calls are TRBV10-3 and TRBJ1-5; 9 nucleotides line up with TRBD1. This CDR3 has 14 amino acids. The germline CDR1 and CDR2 sequences are ENHRY and SYGVKD. The ends lost 6 bases at V and 4 bases at J; junction bases unmatched: 4. The CDR3 loop is CAISGTGKNQPQHF. As DNA, the CDR3 is TGTGCCATCAGCGGGACAGGGAAAAATCAGCCCCAGCATTTT.

The genes are TRBV27 and TRBJ2-7; the D gene is possibly TRBD1 (6 bases). The CDR3 covers 15 residues. V dropped 5 bases and J dropped 7 bases, with 21 bases sitting between them. CDR1 MNHEY and CDR2 SMNVEV come from the germline V gene (reference sequence). The CDR3 DNA follows: TGTGCCAGCAGTAGACGGACAGATAGGATGGGAGAGCAGTACTTC. It yields the protein CASSRRTDRMGEQYF.

Turning to this clone: Its ends do not fully match the called genes, so a read error is possible. The V and J genes are TRBV11-3 and TRBJ1-2, with TRBD1 matching over 8 bases. The CDR3 consists of 16 residues. Germline V CDR1 and CDR2: SGHNT, YENEEA. CDR3 bases: TGTGCCAGCAGCTTAGGCGGGACAGGACGCAACTTTGGCTACACCTTC. The encoded protein is CASSLGGTGRNFGYTF.